These 2 T cell receptor beta chains originate from one sample sequenced in a study of regulatory T cells in long-lasting Graves disease. Construction of TCR beta libraries relied on iRepertoire HTBI primers and on Arm-PCR targeting CDR3 regions. A single record per CDR3 protein comes from TCRdb applying MiXCR to the multiplex PCR reads. Of roughly 490,000 distinct CDR3 sequences in the sample, around a fifth were seen once. Noted time point: persistent/refractory GD, antithyroid drugs over 5 years with positive TRAb. From RNA extracted from PBMCs, the TCR library was made. The sequencing here drew on peripheral blood mononuclear cells (PBMCs), taken when the disease was refractory, from a patient treated with antithyroid drugs. The source of these receptors is a female donor with Graves disease.

This clonotype was counted at least ten times. The chain recombines TRBV28 with TRBJ1-1; no definite D call. Trimming shortened V by 6 bases and J by 0 bases, and 8 bases separated the two germline ends. Germline-derived CDR1 and CDR2 are MDHEN and SYDVKM. The CDR3 runs to 13 residues. DNA for the CDR3: TGTGCCAGCAGCACCCCGATGAACACTGAAGCTTTCTTT. Encoded protein: CASSTPMNTEAFF.

In this sample, this clonotype turned up a few times. CDR3 DNA: TGTGCCTTGAACTTGGGTGGTAATTCACCCCTCCACTTT. As protein: CALNLGGNSPLHF. The rearrangement uses TRBV30 and TRBJ1-6; D is undetermined. The CDR3 runs to 13 residues. V lost 7 bases and J 6 bases, leaving 13 bases between the germline ends. Looked up from germline, CDR1 is GTSNPN and CDR2 is SVGIG (reference sequence).